The clone carrying this TCR beta chain came up a few times. What it binds is unknown. TCRdb fed the RT-PCR reads into MiXCR, producing one record per CDR3 protein. The repertoire holds 530,000 or so distinct CDR3 sequences, with over 25% as singletons. The sample belongs to a study of response to subunit inactivated influenza vaccine. Findings and caveats of the study: The authors suggested that few new T cells are recruited per seasonal influenza vaccination.

The source of this sequence is a man aged 50 or older who received an inactivated influenza vaccine. The sample in question was CD4+ T cells sorted from PBMCs, obtained roughly 5 days after vaccination.

CDR3 DNA: TGTGCCAGCAGCTTGGACAGGGTCAACAATGAGCAGTTCTTC. The encoded protein is CASSLDRVNNEQFF. The chain links TRBV5-6 to TRBJ2-1, with D possibly being TRBD1 (6 bases). This CDR3 comprises 14 residues. CDR1 is SGHDT, CDR2 YYEEEE, per germline. Trimming left V 0 bases short and J 5 bases short, with 9 bases between.